This T cell receptor (beta chain) is from a study of blood T cell repertoires in COVID-19. Study overall: Donors in the United States, Italy and Spain gave samples during acute or convalescent COVID-19. The analysed material was cDNA or gDNA that came from T cells, B-cell-depleted T cells, or PBMCs.

From germline, CDR1 is MNHEY and CDR2 SVGAGI. The V and J ends lost 3 bases and 5 bases respectively, with 11 bases between them. This CDR3 has 14 residues. The table came from immunoSEQ multiplex PCR; TCRdb's copy has only in-frame clones and leaves some out. The sample consists of 150,000 to 200,000 clones, over 80% of them appearing once. The chain links TRBV6-5 to TRBJ1-5; tentatively, D is TRBD1 (6 bases). The source is a woman in her fifties or sixties with acute or convalescent COVID-19. The specimen sequenced was peripheral blood. The chain's CDR3 is CASSYGAGDQPQHF. The CDR3 DNA sequence: TGTGCCAGCAGTTATGGGGCAGGGGATCAGCCCCAGCATTTT.